One sample yielded the 26 T cell receptor beta chains listed below, sequenced in a study of cytomegalovirus exposure and HLA in healthy donors. The study ran its PCR with 60 Vbeta and 13 Jbeta primers. Generated by immunoSEQ multiplex PCR, the TCRdb table keeps only in-frame clones and is missing some. The table lists around 150,000 clones, roughly four fifths of them singletons. The specimen was PBMCs. These receptors all come from a woman aged 18 to 35 in good health and CMV-seronegative.

The sample holds one count of this clone. This sequence joins TRBV9 and TRBJ1-1; a weak D match, TRBD1 (6 bases). This CDR3 spans 15 amino acids. Germline-derived CDR1 and CDR2 are SGDLS and YYNGEE. With 4 bases removed from V and 0 bases from J, the gap between germline ends came to 13 bases. The CDR3 region is CASSRGQNMNTEAFF. The CDR3 nucleotides read TGTGCCAGCAGCCGAGGACAGAACATGAACACTGAAGCTTTCTTT.

The V call is TRBV21-1, the J call TRBJ1-3; the listed D gene, TRBD1, was not tested against the DNA. TRBV21-1 is designated a pseudogene. CDR3 length: 17 amino acids. CDR3 sequence (DNA): TGTGCCAGCAGCACCAAAAAGGGGGGAGACAGGGAACACACCATATATTTT. This translates into CASSTKKGGDREHTIYF.

The DNA of the CDR3 is TGTGCCAGTACGGCGGGGTTCCCCTACGAGCAGTACTTC. Amino acids: CASTAGFPYEQYF. V and J are TRBV6-1 and TRBJ2-7; TRBD2 might be the D (6 bases). Germline V gene lookup returns CDR1 MNHNS and CDR2 SASEGT. V gave up 9 bases and J gave up 2 bases, with 14 bases separating them. The CDR3 covers 13 residues.

This clone was recorded once. V is TRBV2 and J is TRBJ1-6; D call uncertain. The CDR3 runs to 15 residues. V lost 4 bases and J 5 bases, leaving 12 bases between the germline ends. Looked up from germline, CDR1 is SNHLY and CDR2 is FYNNEI. CDR3 DNA sequence: TGTGCCAGCAGTGTGAGGAGCGGAGATAATTCACCCCTCCACTTT. This translates into CASSVRSGDNSPLHF.

This chain uses TRBV5-4 with TRBJ2-7; D gene unclear. This CDR3 is 15 amino acids long. Looked up from germline, CDR1 is SGHNT and CDR2 is YYREEE (reference sequence). Trimming took off 0 bases at V and 0 bases at J, with 10 bases between the two ends. The CDR3 here is CASSLGGHLSYEQYF. The CDR3 bases are TGTGCCAGCAGCTTGGGAGGCCACCTCTCCTACGAGCAGTACTTC.

V gene TRBV2 combines with J gene TRBJ2-7, with TRBD2 identical over 10 bases. V was pared by 6 bases and J by 7 bases, with 9 bases of the junction left unmatched. The CDR3 runs 14 residues. Germline V gene lookup returns CDR1 SNHLY and CDR2 FYNNEI. The DNA of the CDR3 is TGTGCCAGCAGCTCGACTAGCGGGTCCGGGGAGCAGTACTTC. Its translation: CASSSTSGSGEQYF.

This clone came up once. The chain employs TRBV13 and TRBJ1-1; tentatively, D is TRBD1 (6 bases). Germline CDR1 reads PRHDT; CDR2 reads FYEKMQ (reference sequence). V was cut by 6 bases and J by 4 bases, with 12 bases left in between. The CDR3 extends over 13 amino acids. The CDR3 sequence is CASRQGVVTEAFF. The CDR3 DNA sequence: TGTGCCAGCAGACAGGGTGTTGTCACTGAAGCTTTCTTT.

This clone came up once. This chain uses TRBV13 with TRBJ1-1, with D possibly TRBD1 on 5 matching bases. CDR1 and CDR2 from the germline V gene are PRHDT and FYEKMQ (reference sequence). The CDR3 spans 17 residues. The ends were cut back, 1 base at V and 2 bases at J, with 17 bases in the middle. The CDR3 DNA follows: TGTGCCAGCAGCTTAGACAGGTGGAAATCAAAAAACACTGAAGCTTTCTTT. It yields the protein CASSLDRWKSKNTEAFF.

A few counts support this clone. J is TRBJ2-7 and V is TRBV6-6, with TRBD1 as a possible D gene (5 bases). Germline assignment: CDR1 MNHNY and CDR2 SVGAGI (reference sequence). This CDR3 contains 13 residues. Trimming removed 8 bases at V and 2 bases at J, with 13 bases between. The CDR3 reads CASGQGEAYEQYF. In DNA form, the CDR3 reads TGTGCCAGCGGGCAAGGGGAAGCCTACGAGCAGTACTTC.

V gene TRBV6-6 combines with J gene TRBJ2-7; 10 positions match TRBD2. CDR3 length: 14 amino acids. CDR1 is MNHNY, CDR2 SVGAGI, per germline (reference sequence). V lost 5 bases, J lost 4 bases, and 5 bases stayed unmatched. CDR3 loop: CASSRAGGRYEQYF. In DNA form, the CDR3 reads TGTGCCAGCAGTCGAGCGGGAGGGCGGTACGAGCAGTACTTC.

The chain uses TRBV5-1 and TRBJ1-2; D may be TRBD1 (5 bases). Trimming cost V 4 bases and J 8 bases, with 12 bases left between them. Germline CDR1 is SGHRS and CDR2 is YFSETQ. The CDR3 extends over 12 amino acids. In DNA, the CDR3 is TGCGCCAGCAGCACGGGGGGGGAAGGCTACACCTTC. It codes for CASSTGGEGYTF.

The V and J genes are TRBV10-3 and TRBJ2-3; 7 bases match TRBD2. This CDR3 spans 14 amino acids. Germline lookup yields CDR1 ENHRY and CDR2 SYGVKD. V lost 3 bases and J lost 5; bases outside the gene matches: 5. As DNA, the CDR3 is TGTGCCATCAGTGATGTCAGGGAGGGAGATACGCAGTATTTT. It specifies CAISDVREGDTQYF.

This chain connects TRBV25-1 to TRBJ2-7; 12 nucleotides agree with TRBD2. Germline-derived CDR1 and CDR2 are MGHDK and SYGVNS. V was pared by 3 bases and J by 9 bases, with 9 bases of the junction left unmatched. This CDR3 region has 15 residues. CDR3 amino acids: CASSEDTSGRWWQYF. CDR3 DNA: TGTGCCAGCAGTGAGGATACTAGCGGGAGGTGGTGGCAGTACTTC.

This sequence joins TRBV4-1 and TRBJ2-3, with D possibly matching TRBD2 (5 bases). There are 17 residues in the CDR3. The V gene lost 1 base and the J gene lost 0 bases, with 14 bases spanning the gap. The germline V gene encodes CDR1 MGHRA and CDR2 YSYEKL. CDR3 region: CASSQAGSSSSTDTQYF. The CDR3 bases are TGCGCCAGCAGCCAAGCGGGATCATCATCCAGCACAGATACGCAGTATTTT.

This clone was observed a single time. The rearrangement links TRBV11-2 to TRBJ2-3; 7 bases map to TRBD2. This CDR3 comprises 14 residues. Germline values: CDR1 SGHAT, CDR2 FQNNGV. The trim removed 4 bases at V and 6 bases at J, leaving 7 bases unmatched. The CDR3 DNA sequence: TGTGCCAGCAGCTCCCGGACTAGTCGGGATACGCAGTATTTT. Protein product: CASSSRTSRDTQYF.

This chain connects TRBV7-7 to TRBJ2-1; 10 nucleotides align to TRBD2. The CDR3 extends over 15 amino acids. Germline V CDR1 and CDR2: SSHAT, FNYEAQ (reference sequence). V shed 5 bases and J 9 bases; nucleotides not matched to a gene: 10. The CDR3 loop reads CASSPGSGGGSEQFF. The CDR3 nucleotides read TGTGCCAGCAGCCCGGGGAGCGGGGGGGGGTCTGAGCAGTTCTTC.

The chain joins TRBV19 to TRBJ1-1, with a weak D call TRBD1 (5 bases). This CDR3 has 13 residues. The V gene's germline CDR1 is LNHDA and CDR2 SQIVND (reference sequence). The V gene lost 3 bases and the J gene lost 6 bases, with 11 bases spanning the gap. DNA of the CDR3: TGTGCCAGTAGTATGGGGGGGGGAGCTGAAGCTTTCTTT. Amino acids: CASSMGGGAEAFF.

Worth noting for this clone: An end of the junction differs from the germline gene, which may be a read error. The CDR3 bases are TGTGCCAGCACTAGGACAGGGGGCAACCAGCCCCAGCATTTT. Protein sequence: CASTRTGGNQPQHF. The gene calls are TRBV2 and TRBJ1-5, with 11 bases matching TRBD1. Germline loops: CDR1 SNHLY, CDR2 FYNNEI. The CDR3 runs to 14 residues.

There are a few counts of this clone. The V gene is TRBV14, the J gene TRBJ2-7; possible D gene TRBD2, 6 bases. From germline, CDR1 is SGHDN and CDR2 FVKESK. The CDR3 loop spans 15 amino acids. Trimming took 1 base from V and 7 from J, leaving 17 bases between them. The CDR3 spells CASSQGNSRDFEQYF. The CDR3 DNA sequence: TGTGCCAGCAGCCAAGGAAATAGCCGGGACTTTGAGCAGTACTTC. Based on the CDR3 plus reference TRBV14 and TRBJ2-7, the full variable domain is EAGVTQFPSHSVIEKGQTVTLRCDPISGHDNLYWYRRVMGKEIKFLLHFVKESKQDESGMPNNRFLAERTGGTYSTLKVQPAELEDSGVYFCASSQGNSRDFEQYFGPGTRLTVT.

This clone came up once. This sequence joins TRBV28 and TRBJ1-2; 9 bases align to TRBD1. The CDR3 loop spans 14 amino acids. Unmatched junction bases numbered 6, after V lost 7 bases and J lost 3 bases. Germline CDR1 and CDR2: MDHEN and SYDVKM. CDR3 coding DNA: TGTGCCAGCACCTCCACAGGGGGCTACTATGGCTACACCTTC. Protein sequence: CASTSTGGYYGYTF.

The chain links TRBV7-8 to TRBJ1-2; D is unresolved. Deletions cut 5 bases from V and 4 bases from J, with 11 bases between. Germline V gene data show CDR1 as SGHVS and CDR2 as FQNEAQ. The CDR3 totals 13 residues. This CDR3 is CASSIGLAYGYTF. DNA of the CDR3: TGTGCCAGCAGCATCGGACTGGCCTATGGCTACACCTTC.

The chain joins TRBV10-3 to TRBJ1-1, with D tentatively TRBD1 (6 bases). This CDR3 region has 13 residues. Trimming cost V 4 bases and J 11 bases, with 17 bases left between them. The germline V gene has CDR1 ENHRY and CDR2 SYGVKD. CDR3 loop: CAISGVETGFAFF. The DNA for the CDR3 is TGTGCCATCAGTGGAGTCGAAACAGGGTTTGCTTTCTTT.

The chain recombines TRBV28 with TRBJ2-1, with D unclear. The V gene lost 3 bases and the J gene lost 5 bases, with 14 bases spanning the gap. There are 15 residues in the CDR3. Germline-derived CDR1 and CDR2 are MDHEN and SYDVKM. CDR3 nucleotides: TGTGCCAGCAGTTTGTCAAGGAGTGCTCACAATGAGCAGTTCTTC. It translates to CASSLSRSAHNEQFF.

The chain has TRBV28 and TRBJ1-4, with TRBD1 matching over 9 bases. The germline V gene encodes CDR1 MDHEN and CDR2 SYDVKM. This CDR3 is 15 amino acids long. Germline trimming cut 3 bases from V and 7 bases from J; bases unmatched to any gene: 6. CDR3 nucleotide sequence: TGTGCCAGCAGTTTTAGGGGACAGGGTCGTGAAAAACTGTTTTTT. Residues: CASSFRGQGREKLFF.

This clone was counted once. The V call is TRBV14, the J call TRBJ1-2; D is undetermined. Per germline, CDR1 SGHDN and CDR2 FVKESK. V was shortened by 0 bases and J by 7 bases, with 18 bases between the two germline ends. The CDR3 contains 16 residues. This CDR3 reads CASSQDLAKGVGGYTF. CDR3 bases: TGTGCCAGCAGCCAAGATCTGGCTAAGGGAGTGGGTGGCTACACCTTC.

V gene TRBV28 combines with J gene TRBJ2-3; 8 nucleotides agree with TRBD2. The J segment lost 1 base and the V segment lost 5 bases, leaving 8 bases of the junction unmatched. The CDR3 sequence is 16 residues long. Germline loops: CDR1 MDHEN, CDR2 SYDVKM. The CDR3 DNA is TGTGCCAGCAGTCCCTGGGGCGGGAGGCGCACAGATACGCAGTATTTT. Its protein product is CASSPWGGRRTDTQYF.